The rows below give T cell receptor beta chains drawn from one sample of a study of OX40 agonist ivuxolimab in advanced cancers. Clones were read by immunoSEQ multiplex PCR, and TCRdb kept only the in-frame ones, dropping some. The sample consists of roughly 49,000 clones, more than 70% of them appearing once. Material: CD4+ or CD8+ T cells sorted from blood, obtained in a trial of the OX40 agonist ivuxolimab. The receptors shown here come from an adult with an advanced solid tumor such as melanoma, head and neck, liver or kidney cancer. Both conserved end residues are part of each CDR3. Fields, in order: clone size, D gene, J gene, V gene, CDR3 protein, CDR3 DNA. The D gene is left open where the match is weak. Size values are once, few and many counts, or a class for expanded clones, and some rows have none.

clone size: .; D gene: .; J gene: TRBJ2-1; V gene: TRBV27; CDR3 protein: CASSLVPSALSYNEQFF; CDR3 DNA: TGTGCCAGCAGTTTAGTCCCTAGCGCCCTATCCTACAATGAGCAGTTCTTC
clone size: .; D gene: TRBD1; J gene: TRBJ2-7; V gene: TRBV28; CDR3 protein: CASSLSGTEYEQYF; CDR3 DNA: TGTGCCAGCAGTTTATCCGGGACAGAGTACGAGCAGTACTTC
clone size: .; D gene: .; J gene: TRBJ1-1; V gene: TRBV19; CDR3 protein: CATGRGAAEAFF; CDR3 DNA: TGTGCCACGGGAAGAGGGGCAGCTGAAGCTTTCTTT
clone size: .; D gene: .; J gene: TRBJ1-3; V gene: TRBV19; CDR3 protein: CASSTRTAYSGNTIYF; CDR3 DNA: TGTGCCAGCTCAACCCGGACCGCATACTCTGGAAACACCATATATTTT
clone size: .; D gene: TRBD1; J gene: TRBJ1-6; V gene: TRBV2; CDR3 protein: CASRGGGTGGLSPLHF; CDR3 DNA: TGTGCCAGCAGGGGGGGCGGGACAGGGGGCCTTTCACCCCTCCACTTT
clone size: few; D gene: TRBD1; J gene: TRBJ1-2; V gene: TRBV10-3; CDR3 protein: CAIYKDRTNYGYTF; CDR3 DNA: TGTGCCATCTACAAGGACAGGACTAACTATGGCTACACCTTC
clone size: .; D gene: TRBD1; J gene: TRBJ1-3; V gene: TRBV6-1; CDR3 protein: CASKAGGIPTIYF; CDR3 DNA: TGTGCCAGCAAGGCAGGGGGCATCCCCACCATATATTTT
clone size: .; D gene: TRBD1; J gene: TRBJ2-1; V gene: TRBV7-9; CDR3 protein: CASSLTQGANEQFF; CDR3 DNA: TGTGCCAGCAGCCTCACACAGGGGGCGAATGAGCAGTTCTTC
clone size: .; D gene: TRBD2; J gene: TRBJ2-3; V gene: TRBV10-2; CDR3 protein: CASNPSGSTDTQYF; CDR3 DNA: TGCGCCAGCAATCCGAGCGGGAGTACAGATACGCAGTATTTT
clone size: .; D gene: .; J gene: TRBJ2-2; V gene: TRBV29-1; CDR3 protein: CSGGTGELFF; CDR3 DNA: TGCAGCGGTGGTACCGGGGAGCTGTTTTTT